The TCR beta chain described here comes from a study of tumor and adjacent non-tumor tissue in lung cancer. Across the whole study: On average, productive TCRbeta reads reached some 4.2 million per sample. Study results and limitations: Significantly higher TCR diversity was found in tumor than normal lung.

The template was RNA from unsorted bulk tissue. Germline assignment: CDR1 MNHEY and CDR2 SVGAGI. CDR3 length equals 11 residues. The library came from three nested PCR rounds adapted from ARM-PCR protocols. TCRdb processed the multiplex PCR reads anew with MiXCR; each CDR3 protein has one entry. The repertoire holds 60,000 to 85,000 distinct CDR3 sequences, with under 80% as singletons. As to this clonotype: Its target is unknown. At one boundary the junction diverges from the germline segment, which might be a read error.

The chain joins TRBV6-5 to TRBJ1-2, with 7 bases lining up with TRBD1. The clonotype comes from a woman in her forties or fifties with non-small cell lung cancer. Input material: lung tumor tissue. Here the CDR3 reads CARRRQGGYAF. The DNA of the CDR3 is TGTGCCAGGAGGAGACAGGGAGGCTACGCCTTC.